The rows below give T cell receptor beta chains drawn from one sample of a study of OX40 agonist ivuxolimab in advanced cancers. Sequencing was performed with immunoSEQ multiplex PCR; in TCRdb, only in-frame clones are kept and a portion is missing. The sample records roughly 60,000 clones, about 88% being singletons. The source material was CD4+ or CD8+ T cells sorted from blood, sampled in a trial of the OX40 agonist ivuxolimab. The origin of the receptors is an adult with an advanced solid tumor such as melanoma, head and neck, liver or kidney cancer. CDR3s include the opening cysteine and the closing phenylalanine or tryptophan. D genes are given only for firm matches.

d_gene,j_gene,v_gene,CDR3nt,CDR3aa
.,TRBJ2-2,TRBV7-9,TGTGCCAGCAGATACACCGGGGAGCTGTTTTTT,CASRYTGELFF
.,TRBJ2-5,TRBV7-2,TGTGCCAGCAGCGGGTGGACCGGAGAGACCCAGTACTTC,CASSGWTGETQYF
.,TRBJ2-1,TRBV21-1,TGTGCCAGCAGCATGTTCCGACTTGAGCAGTTCTTC,CASSMFRLEQFF
TRBD1,TRBJ2-1,TRBV7-9,TGTGCCAGCACCGGACAGGGCAGCTCCTACAATGAGCAGTTCTTC,CASTGQGSSYNEQFF
.,TRBJ1-6,TRBV5-1,TGCGCCAGCAGCGGGGGTGGGGACCCCATAATCACCCTCCACTTT,CASSGGGDPIITLHF
.,TRBJ1-2,TRBV28,TGTGCCAGCGGGAGGGGTGACTATGGCTACACCTTC,CASGRGDYGYTF
.,TRBJ2-2,TRBV28,TGTGCCAGCAGTTTATCCTCCTGGAGGAGTCACACCGGGGAGCTGTTTTTT,CASSLSSWRSHTGELFF
TRBD1,TRBJ1-3,TRBV9,TGTGCCAGCAGCTCGGGGACAGCCTCTGGAAACACCATATATTTT,CASSSGTASGNTIYF
.,TRBJ2-1,TRBV28,TGTGCCAGCAGTTTAGTCCCTAGCAATGAGCAGTTCTTC,CASSLVPSNEQFF
.,TRBJ1-1,TRBV5-1,TGCGCCAGCAGCCGAGGGGGCACTGAAGCTTTCTTT,CASSRGGTEAFF
TRBD2,TRBJ2-2,TRBV28,TGTGCCACCCGGACTAGCGGAAACACCGGGGAGCTGTTTTTT,CATRTSGNTGELFF
.,TRBJ1-1,TRBV7-9,TGTGCCAGCAGCCACGACAGGGAAGCTTTCTTT,CASSHDREAFF
.,TRBJ2-4,TRBV19,TGTGCCAGTTTGGACATAGAAAACATTCAGTACTTC,CASLDIENIQYF
.,TRBJ2-1,TRBV18,TGTGCCAGCTCACCACTGCCATCCATAGGCTCCTACAATGAGCAGTTCTTC,CASSPLPSIGSYNEQFF
TRBD2,TRBJ2-5,TRBV5-1,TGCGCCAGCAGCTTGGCCTTAGCGGGAGGGCAAGAGACCCAGTACTTC,CASSLALAGGQETQYF
.,TRBJ2-1,TRBV27,TGTGCCAGCAGCATTGGGAGCTGGGGTCCTGAGCAGTTCTTC,CASSIGSWGPEQFF
.,TRBJ1-3,TRBV6-5,TGTGCCAGCAGTTACTCGAGTGCCTCAGTTGGAAACACCATATATTTT,CASSYSSASVGNTIYF